This T cell receptor beta chain was profiled in a study of radiotherapy plus CTLA-4 blockade in lung cancer. As for the study in general: For less than 20% of patients, objective responses occurred, and about 33% had disease control. Study findings and constraints: Blood-borne expansion of tumor-derived TCR clones followed radiotherapy plus ipilimumab.

CTLA-4 blockade with ipilimumab, together with focal radiation, was given to patients with chemo-refractory metastatic non-small-cell lung cancer. This clone has more than one count but fewer than ten. Its antigen is undetermined. Clones were read by immunoSEQ multiplex PCR, and TCRdb kept only the in-frame ones, dropping some. The sample holds tens of thousands of clones; about 83% are singletons and the top ten take approximately 4.8%. This sequence originates from a human donor with non-small cell lung cancer whose response to radiotherapy plus ipilimumab could not be evaluated. Sequencing was performed on peripheral blood, taken from a patient treated with radiotherapy plus ipilimumab.

The CDR3: CASRETDNLRNEQFF. CDR3 nucleotide sequence: TGTGCCAGCAGGGAGACGGACAACCTGAGGAATGAGCAGTTCTTC. The V and J genes are TRBV28 and TRBJ2-1; TRBD1 might be the D (5 bases). The V and J ends lost 6 bases and 7 bases respectively, with 19 bases between them. This CDR3 is 15 amino acids long. The germline V gene has CDR1 MDHEN and CDR2 SYDVKM.